The 24 T cell receptor beta chains reported below all come from one sample, sequenced in a study of T cells in Graves' hyperthyroidism and ophthalmopathy. RNA transcripts served as the template for amplifying TCR beta CDR3 regions. When the TCR CDR3 underwent first-round RT-PCR, the HTBI primer set was used. TCRdb recomputed calls from the multiplex PCR reads with MiXCR, one row per CDR3 protein. This table has 660,000 or so distinct CDR3 sequences, around 21% appearing once. The sequencing sample was made of blood. The receptors were gathered from a man aged 30 to 39 with Graves' ophthalmopathy.

The chain links TRBV15 to TRBJ2-7; tentatively, D is TRBD1 (5 bases). The CDR3 totals 18 residues. The V gene's germline CDR1 is LNHNV and CDR2 YYDKDF (reference sequence). The ends were cut back, 5 bases at V and 0 bases at J, with 23 bases in the middle. The CDR3 DNA is TGTGCCACCAGCCCAAGGGAAGGGGTAAGGGGCCGCTCCTACGAGCAGTACTTC. It encodes CATSPREGVRGRSYEQYF. The full variable domain, rest sourced from reference TRBV15 and TRBJ2-7, is DAMVIQNPRYQVTQFGKPVTLSCSQTLNHNVMYWYQQKSSQAPKLLFHYYDKDFNNEADTPDNFQSRRPNTSFCFLDIRSPGLGDTAMYLCATSPREGVRGRSYEQYFGPGTRLTVT.

The chain is built from TRBV20-1 and TRBJ2-7; D may match TRBD1 or TRBD2 (5 bases each). V was clipped by 3 bases and J by 5 bases, with 17 bases between them. The CDR3 extends over 14 amino acids. In germline, CDR1 is DFQATT, CDR2 SNEGSKA (reference sequence). The CDR3 reads CSARDPGPLHEQYF. For the CDR3, the DNA is TGCAGTGCTAGGGACCCGGGACCCCTCCACGAGCAGTACTTC.

This clonotype has a single count. The chain links TRBV6-9 to TRBJ2-5; maybe TRBD2 (5 bases). The length of the CDR3 is 11 residues. Trimming pared 4 bases from V and 9 bases from J, leaving 9 bases between. Germline CDR1 reads MNHGY; CDR2 reads SVAAGI. The CDR3: CASSFKEAQYF. CDR3 in DNA: TGTGCCAGCAGTTTCAAGGAGGCCCAGTACTTC.

This clonotype was counted between two and nine times. The rearrangement uses TRBV20-1 and TRBJ2-3; D uncertain. Germline V gene data show CDR1 as DFQATT and CDR2 as SNEGSKA (reference sequence). The CDR3 consists of 10 residues. Trimming removed 0 bases at V and 9 bases at J, with 4 bases between. The CDR3 region is CSAREGTQYF. The CDR3 DNA follows: TGCAGTGCTAGAGAGGGAACGCAGTATTTT.

This clonotype has only a few counts. V and J are TRBV2 and TRBJ1-5; D is perhaps TRBD1 (5 bases). The CDR3 is made up of 20 amino acids. Germline CDR1 is SNHLY and CDR2 is FYNNEI. Trimming shortened V by 7 bases and J by 2 bases, and 30 bases separated the two germline ends. In DNA form, the CDR3 reads TGTGCCAGCACACCGGGACCCAAGGCCGTTCGTTCGCGGGGCAATCAGCCCCAGCATTTT. Its translation is CASTPGPKAVRSRGNQPQHF.

The V and J genes are TRBV10-3 and TRBJ1-3, with D perhaps TRBD1 (6 bases). CDR3 size: 15 residues. Germline V CDR1 and CDR2: ENHRY, SYGVKD. The ends were cut back, 6 bases at V and 4 bases at J, with 16 bases in the middle. As DNA, the CDR3 is TGTGCCATCAGGAACGGCGAGGGGGTAGGAAACACCATATATTTT. This encodes CAIRNGEGVGNTIYF.

This clonotype occurred many times. The chain carries TRBV24-1 and TRBJ2-1; D gene unclear. The CDR3 is made up of 14 amino acids. Trimming pared 5 bases from V and 0 bases from J, leaving 7 bases between. Germline lookup yields CDR1 KGHDR and CDR2 SFDVKD. CDR3 residues: CATSGAASYNEQFF. CDR3 DNA sequence: TGTGCCACCAGTGGCGCGGCCTCCTACAATGAGCAGTTCTTC.

The chain links TRBV28 to TRBJ1-5, with unresolved D. Germline V gene data show CDR1 as MDHEN and CDR2 as SYDVKM. V lost 5 bases, J lost 5 bases, and 10 bases lay in between. This CDR3 has 13 residues. CDR3 nucleotide sequence: TGTGCCAGCAGTCCGACTCTCCATCAGCCCCAGCATTTT. Protein product: CASSPTLHQPQHF.

The sample holds many counts of this clonotype. This chain joins TRBV7-2 and TRBJ1-3, with 7 bases aligning to TRBD1. Germline lookup yields CDR1 SGHTA and CDR2 FQGNSA. Losses at the gene ends were 6 bases for V and 4 bases for J; bases not matched to a gene: 6. CDR3 size: 14 residues. Here the CDR3 reads CASRFPGQGNTIYF. CDR3 nucleotide sequence: TGTGCCAGCAGATTTCCGGGACAGGGAAACACCATATATTTT.

The table lists this clonotype with a count of one. V and J are TRBV9 and TRBJ2-7; D gene unclear. CDR3 size: 12 residues. Germline lookup yields CDR1 SGDLS and CDR2 YYNGEE. V dropped 4 bases and J dropped 3 bases, with 8 bases sitting between them. CDR3 sequence (DNA): TGTGCCAGCAGCCCCCCTAACTACGAGCAGTACTTC. This translates into CASSPPNYEQYF.

This chain joins TRBV12-3 or TRBV12-4 and TRBJ1-6; TRBD1 aligns across 7 bases. This CDR3 region has 14 residues. V lost 4 bases and J lost 7; bases outside the gene matches: 4. The CDR3 loop is CASSWGQRNSPLHF. The CDR3 coding sequence is TGTGCCAGCAGTTGGGGACAGAGGAATTCACCCCTCCACTTT.

In this sample, this clonotype turned up a few times. The chain employs TRBV7-3 and TRBJ1-2; 7 positions agree with TRBD1. Germline loops: CDR1 SGHTA, CDR2 FQGTGA. The V and J ends lost 4 bases and 4 bases, in that order; junction bases with no gene match: 9. This CDR3 region has 15 residues. The CDR3 nucleotides read TGTGCCAGCAGCTCCGCCGGGACAGTACTCTATGGCTACACCTTC. Translated, it gives CASSSAGTVLYGYTF.

This clonotype has a handful of counts. The chain couples TRBV4-1 to TRBJ1-4, with a possible D match to TRBD1 (5 bases). CDR3 length equals 14 residues. Per the germline V gene, CDR1 is MGHRA and CDR2 is YSYEKL. V lost 1 base and J 7 bases, leaving 10 bases between the germline ends. The CDR3 DNA reads TGCGCCAGCAGCCAAGGAGGAAGGGGTGAAAAACTGTTTTTT. Amino acid sequence: CASSQGGRGEKLFF.

The chain joins TRBV10-3 to TRBJ2-7; D ambiguous. The germline CDR1 and CDR2 sequences are ENHRY and SYGVKD. The CDR3 runs 13 residues. V gave up 2 bases and J gave up 0 bases, with 5 bases separating them. DNA for the CDR3: TGTGCCATCAGTGAGGATAACTCCTACGAGCAGTACTTC. Its translation is CAISEDNSYEQYF.

V usage is TRBV30 and J usage is TRBJ2-7, with D possibly matching TRBD2 (5 bases). In germline, CDR1 is GTSNPN, CDR2 SVGIG (reference sequence). V was clipped by 0 bases and J by 0 bases, with 12 bases between them. The CDR3 totals 15 residues. CDR3 in DNA: TGTGCCTGGAGTGTCCCTGGAACTAGCTCCTACGAGCAGTACTTC. The encoded protein is CAWSVPGTSSYEQYF. The full variable domain, in which reference TRBV30 and TRBJ2-7 provide the parts outside the CDR3, is SQTIHQWPATLVQPVGSPLSLECTVEGTSNPNLYWYRQAAGRGLQLLFYSVGIGQISSEVPQNLSASRPQDRQFILSSKKLLLSDSGFYLCAWSVPGTSSYEQYFGPGTRLTVT.

This clonotype was counted at least ten times. The chain uses TRBV2 and TRBJ1-2; no reliable D call. Germline values: CDR1 SNHLY, CDR2 FYNNEI. CDR3 size: 14 residues. With 6 bases removed from V and 1 base from J, the gap between germline ends came to 12 bases. The CDR3 sequence is CASRQSGFNYGYTF. As DNA, the CDR3 is TGTGCCAGCAGGCAGTCGGGCTTTAACTATGGCTACACCTTC.

DNA of the CDR3: TGTGCCAGCAGTACGGGGGCGCTTACAGCTTTCTTT. Translated, it gives CASSTGALTAFF. V usage is TRBV27 and J usage is TRBJ1-1; the D gene is possibly TRBD1 (6 bases). This CDR3 comprises 12 residues. Trimming removed 5 bases from V and 10 bases from J, with 14 bases in between. The germline gives CDR1 MNHEY, CDR2 SMNVEV (reference sequence).

The CDR3 nucleotides are TGTGCCATCAGTGAGAGAATTTTGAACACTGAAGCTTTCTTT. Translating gives CAISERILNTEAFF. The V and J genes are TRBV10-3 and TRBJ1-1; D call uncertain. V lost 2 bases, J lost 0 bases, and 7 bases lay in between. The germline CDR1 and CDR2 sequences are ENHRY and SYGVKD. The CDR3 covers 14 residues.

The rearrangement links TRBV4-3 to TRBJ2-6, with D hard to call. V gave up 1 base and J gave up 1 base, with 5 bases separating them. Germline V gives CDR1 LGHNA, CDR2 YSLEER. The CDR3 contains 15 residues. CDR3 nucleotide sequence: TGCGCCAGCAGCCAAGTTTTGTCTGGGGCCAACGTCCTGACTTTC. Protein: CASSQVLSGANVLTF.

This clonotype has more than one count but fewer than ten. The chain links TRBV6-2 or TRBV6-3 to TRBJ2-1; the match to TRBD2 covers 7 bases. V trimming: 2 bases; J trimming: 5 bases; junction bases outside the gene matches: 6. In germline, CDR1 is MNHEY, CDR2 SVGEGT. The CDR3 consists of 15 residues. The DNA for the CDR3 is TGTGCCAGCAGTTACGGCGGGAGTGGGGACAATGAGCAGTTCTTC. Protein: CASSYGGSGDNEQFF.

This clonotype was recorded once. The chain combines TRBV5-4 with TRBJ2-3; 7 bases fit TRBD2. V gave up 0 bases and J gave up 6 bases; unmatched junction bases: 10. Per germline, CDR1 SGHNT and CDR2 YYREEE (reference sequence). The CDR3 covers 16 residues. The CDR3 loop reads CASSLVREAPPDTQYF. In DNA form, the CDR3 reads TGTGCCAGCAGCTTGGTCCGGGAGGCCCCCCCGGATACGCAGTATTTT.

The chain is built from TRBV28 and TRBJ2-4; TRBD2 is a possible D gene (6 bases). Germline values: CDR1 MDHEN, CDR2 SYDVKM. The CDR3 has 14 amino acids. Trimming shortened V by 5 bases and J by 7 bases, and 15 bases separated the two germline ends. The CDR3 loop is CASSTQGGGNIQYF. The CDR3 DNA is TGTGCCAGCAGTACCCAGGGTGGAGGGAACATTCAGTACTTC.

The rearrangement joins TRBV7-2 to TRBJ2-1; no definite D call. CDR1 SGHTA and CDR2 FQGNSA come from the germline V gene. The CDR3 contains 14 residues. The germline V and J ends were trimmed by 2 bases and 5 bases, with 10 bases remaining between them. In DNA form, the CDR3 reads TGTGCCAGCAGCTTACTGGATTGGGACAATGAGCAGTTCTTC. Translating gives CASSLLDWDNEQFF. Complete variable domain (other parts from reference TRBV7-2 and TRBJ2-1): GAGVSQSPSNKVTEKGKDVELRCDPISGHTALYWYRQSLGQGLEFLIYFQGNSAPDKSGLPSDRFSAERTGGSVSTLTIQRTQQEDSAVYLCASSLLDWDNEQFFGPGTRLTVL.

As to this clonotype: A read error may explain this, as a much larger clone is one base away. This CDR3 reads CASNANRGGGEKLFF. Written as DNA, the CDR3 is TGTGCCAGCAACGCCAACAGGGGCGGGGGTGAAAAACTGTTTTTT. The chain combines TRBV11-2 with TRBJ1-4, with TRBD1 identical over 7 bases. V shed 7 bases and J 7 bases; nucleotides not matched to a gene: 12. Looked up from germline, CDR1 is SGHAT and CDR2 is FQNNGV. The CDR3 runs to 15 residues.